The 24 T cell receptor beta chains below all came from one sample that was sequenced in a study of hypomethylating agent response in myelodysplastic syndrome. Sequencing used immunoSEQ multiplex PCR; TCRdb keeps in-frame clones, though not all of them. The top ten clones hold over 15% of a sample with approximately 5,000 clones, approximately 81% of them seen once. The material was bone marrow, obtained before or after starting hypomethylating agent treatment for myelodysplastic syndrome (not recorded which). The receptors derive from a human donor with myelodysplastic syndrome.

The chain recombines TRBV30 with TRBJ2-2; D is perhaps TRBD1 or TRBD2 (5 bases each). There are 15 residues in the CDR3. Germline assignment: CDR1 GTSNPN and CDR2 SVGIG (reference sequence). V was clipped by 1 base and J by 3 bases, with 12 bases between them. The chain's CDR3 is CAWSAGQVDTGELFF. In DNA, the CDR3 is TGTGCCTGGAGTGCGGGGCAGGTTGACACCGGGGAGCTGTTTTTT.

The chain joins TRBV5-6 to TRBJ1-3; 7 bases match TRBD1. CDR3 length: 14 residues. The V gene end was trimmed by 4 bases and the J gene end by 4 bases; junction bases not matched to a gene: 5. Germline CDR1 SGHDT, CDR2 YYEEEE. CDR3 nucleotides: TGTGCCAGCAGCCCGACAGGGATGGGAAACACCATATATTTT. Translating gives CASSPTGMGNTIYF.

The chain is built from TRBV5-1 and TRBJ1-3; the D is unclear. Trimming took off 7 bases at V and 4 bases at J, with 6 bases between the two ends. This CDR3 is built from 11 residues. The germline gives CDR1 SGHRS, CDR2 YFSETQ. The DNA for the CDR3 is TGCGCCAGCCGGCAAGGAAACACCATATATTTT. Its protein is CASRQGNTIYF.

The chain has TRBV5-1 and TRBJ2-5, with D possibly TRBD1 on 6 matching bases. The ends were cut back, 2 bases at V and 3 bases at J, with 14 bases in the middle. Germline V gives CDR1 SGHRS, CDR2 YFSETQ. The CDR3 extends over 15 amino acids. This chain's CDR3 is CASSFSSGAKETQYF. CDR3 sequence (DNA): TGCGCCAGCAGCTTCTCATCAGGGGCAAAAGAGACCCAGTACTTC.

This clone was seen a few times. This chain connects TRBV2 to TRBJ2-5; perhaps TRBD2 as D (6 bases). In germline, CDR1 is SNHLY, CDR2 FYNNEI. There are 14 residues in the CDR3. V dropped 8 bases and J dropped 5 bases, with 18 bases sitting between them. The CDR3 is CASYRSGGIETQYF. The CDR3, as DNA: TGTGCCAGCTACAGGTCCGGCGGGATTGAGACCCAGTACTTC.

In its sample, this clone was seen once. The chain couples TRBV12-5 to TRBJ1-1, with 9 bases identical to TRBD1. CDR1 is LGHNT, CDR2 FRNRAP, per germline. This CDR3 is 18 amino acids long. The V gene end was trimmed by 2 bases and the J gene end by 0 bases; junction bases not matched to a gene: 10. Here the CDR3 reads CASGLTTGTGLMNTEAFF. CDR3 DNA sequence: TGTGCTAGTGGTTTGACGACCGGGACAGGGTTAATGAACACTGAAGCTTTCTTT.

The chain couples TRBV7-3 to TRBJ1-2; D is unresolved. With 3 bases removed from V and 5 bases from J, the gap between germline ends came to 19 bases. Germline V gene sequence: CDR1 SGHTA, CDR2 FQGTGA. This CDR3 comprises 16 residues. CDR3 nucleotides: TGTGCCAGCAGCTTTCAATTAGGAGGTATTAGGTATGGCTACACCTTC. This translates into CASSFQLGGIRYGYTF.

The J gene is TRBJ2-5, the V gene TRBV7-6, with D perhaps assigned TRBD1 or TRBD2 (6 bases each). The CDR3 is made up of 17 amino acids. The germline V gene has CDR1 SGHVS and CDR2 FNYEAQ. The V end was cut by 4 bases, the J end by 5 bases, with 23 bases between. CDR3 DNA: TGTGCCAGCAGCTCCACCCCGGGGGCTCTAGGGTTGGAGACCCAGTACTTC. The encoded protein is CASSSTPGALGLETQYF.

This chain joins TRBV21-1 and TRBJ2-1; the table's D call, TRBD2, was not checked against the DNA. TRBV21-1 is classified as a pseudogene. The CDR3 consists of 17 residues. CDR3 nucleotide sequence: TGTGCCAGCAGCAAAGCCGTGGCTAGCGGGGTTCACAATGAGCAGTTCTTC. Translation gives CASSKAVASGVHNEQFF.

The J gene is TRBJ1-6, the V gene TRBV10-2, with a tentative D call TRBD1 (6 bases). The CDR3 consists of 14 residues. Between the trimmed V and J ends, which lost 5 bases and 7 bases, there was a span of 12 bases. Per germline, CDR1 WSHSY and CDR2 SAAADI. This CDR3 is CASSTTGYNSPLHF. In DNA, the CDR3 is TGCGCCAGCAGTACCACAGGGTACAATTCACCCCTCCACTTT.

V usage is TRBV7-2 and J usage is TRBJ2-3; possible D gene TRBD1, 6 bases. The V gene lost 8 bases and the J gene lost 0 bases, with 15 bases spanning the gap. The CDR3 contains 15 residues. Germline V lookup: CDR1 SGHTA, CDR2 FQGNSA. This chain's CDR3 is CASGRTAFSTDTQYF. The DNA of the CDR3 is TGTGCCAGCGGTCGGACAGCGTTTAGCACAGATACGCAGTATTTT.

The V gene is TRBV4-1, the J gene TRBJ2-3; no clear D gene. This CDR3 contains 13 residues. CDR1 is MGHRA, CDR2 YSYEKL, per germline. Between the trimmed V and J ends, which lost 0 bases and 3 bases, there was a span of 4 bases. CDR3 protein: CASSQDRTDTQYF. In DNA form, the CDR3 reads TGCGCCAGCAGCCAAGACAGGACAGATACGCAGTATTTT.

This clone was picked up one time. The gene calls are TRBV2 and TRBJ2-5; 10 bases match TRBD2. The CDR3 loop spans 15 amino acids. Trimming took 8 bases from V and 1 from J; bases not matched to a gene: 7. Germline CDR1 and CDR2: SNHLY and FYNNEI. The CDR3 bases are TGTGCCAGCGGGCCGCTAGCGGGGGCCCAAGAGACCCAGTACTTC. Protein: CASGPLAGAQETQYF.

The chain recombines TRBV19 with TRBJ1-6; D remains unclear. Trimming removed 6 bases at V and 7 bases at J, with 13 bases between. CDR1 LNHDA and CDR2 SQIVND come from the germline V gene (reference sequence). The CDR3 is made up of 14 amino acids. The CDR3 DNA reads TGTGCCAGTAGCACGGGAACGGAAAATTCACCCCTCCACTTT. Translation gives CASSTGTENSPLHF.

This clone came up a few times. V gene TRBV27 combines with J gene TRBJ2-7; D is unclear. Germline values: CDR1 MNHEY, CDR2 SMNVEV (reference sequence). V lost 6 bases to trimming and J lost 0 bases, with 12 bases between them. The CDR3 has 14 amino acids. The CDR3 bases are TGTGCCAGCAGCAAAGGGTCGAGCTCCTACGAGCAGTACTTC. Translating gives CASSKGSSSYEQYF.

The genes are TRBV6-1 and TRBJ2-7, with D possibly TRBD2 on 6 matching bases. Looked up from germline, CDR1 is MNHNS and CDR2 is SASEGT. There are 15 residues in the CDR3. V lost 3 bases and J lost 3, with 15 bases in between. The CDR3 region is CASSEPGTPLYEQYF. As DNA, the CDR3 is TGTGCCAGCAGTGAGCCGGGGACTCCGCTCTACGAGCAGTACTTC.

V usage is TRBV6-5 and J usage is TRBJ1-6, with D perhaps TRBD1 (5 bases). The germline V and J ends were trimmed by 2 bases and 7 bases, with 9 bases remaining between them. Germline lookup yields CDR1 MNHEY and CDR2 SVGAGI. The CDR3 loop spans 14 amino acids. The CDR3 nucleotides are TGTGCCAGCAGTTACGGGGCGGAGAATTCACCCCTCCACTTT. This gives the protein CASSYGAENSPLHF.

This sequence joins TRBV5-1 and TRBJ2-7; D is ambiguous. The CDR3 covers 12 residues. The V gene's germline CDR1 is SGHRS and CDR2 YFSETQ. The germline V and J ends were trimmed by 5 bases and 5 bases, with 11 bases remaining between them. Written as DNA, the CDR3 is TGCGCCAGCAGGTATGGCGTAGACGAGCAGTACTTC. As protein: CASRYGVDEQYF.

There are a few counts of this clone. J is TRBJ2-1 and V is TRBV7-9, with unresolved D. Between the trimmed V and J ends, which lost 2 bases and 0 bases, there was a span of 11 bases. The CDR3 spans 16 residues. Germline values: CDR1 SEHNR, CDR2 FQNEAQ (reference sequence). Written as DNA, the CDR3 is TGTGCCAGCAGCTTATTTACTCTAAGCTCCTACAATGAGCAGTTCTTC. Protein product: CASSLFTLSSYNEQFF.

The chain is built from TRBV2 and TRBJ2-5, with D possibly being TRBD1 or TRBD2 (5 bases each). CDR1 and CDR2 (germline): SNHLY, FYNNEI. V lost 2 bases and J 4 bases, leaving 14 bases between the germline ends. The CDR3 loop spans 15 amino acids. This CDR3 reads CASSEMRGERETQYF. The CDR3 nucleotides read TGTGCCAGCAGTGAAATGAGGGGAGAGAGAGAGACCCAGTACTTC.

The J gene is TRBJ2-2, the V gene TRBV11-3; 10 bases agree with TRBD1. The CDR3 length is 15 residues. V lost 4 bases, J lost 4 bases, and 3 bases stayed unmatched. Germline CDR1 reads SGHNT; CDR2 reads YENEEA. This CDR3 reads CASSSGQGFTGELFF. As DNA, the CDR3 is TGTGCCAGCAGCTCGGGACAGGGGTTCACCGGGGAGCTGTTTTTT.

V usage is TRBV6-1 and J usage is TRBJ1-1; D is ambiguous. The CDR3 spans 15 residues. Germline V CDR1 and CDR2: MNHNS, SASEGT. V lost 1 base and J 3 bases, leaving 12 bases between the germline ends. The CDR3 DNA reads TGTGCCAGCAGTGAAGGGAGTGCAGCACACACTGAAGCTTTCTTT. Its translation: CASSEGSAAHTEAFF.

The rearrangement links TRBV7-8 to TRBJ2-1, with 12 positions matching TRBD2. This CDR3 is built from 15 residues. Unmatched junction bases numbered 6, after V lost 5 bases and J lost 7 bases. The germline V gene encodes CDR1 SGHVS and CDR2 FQNEAQ. The DNA of the CDR3 is TGTGCCAGCAGCCCTAGCGGGGGGGCCCGAAATGAGCAGTTCTTC. Encoded protein: CASSPSGGARNEQFF.

This clone has more than one count but fewer than ten. V usage is TRBV5-1 and J usage is TRBJ1-1; TRBD1 might be the D (5 bases). Per the germline V gene, CDR1 is SGHRS and CDR2 is YFSETQ. V was pared by 0 bases and J by 4 bases, with 10 bases between. The CDR3 is 14 residues long. For the CDR3, the DNA is TGCGCCAGCAGCTTGGAGGGGAGAGGCACTGAAGCTTTCTTT. Its protein is CASSLEGRGTEAFF. The full variable domain, completed using reference TRBV5-1 and TRBJ1-1, is KAGVTQTPRYLIKTRGQQVTLSCSPISGHRSVSWYQQTPGQGLQFLFEYFSETQRNKGNFPGRFSGRQFSNSRSEMNVSTLELGDSALYLCASSLEGRGTEAFFGQGTRLTVV.